This T cell receptor beta chain stems from a study of a mutant IDH1 vaccine in newly diagnosed glioma. Study at large: The start of vaccination came 4-6 weeks after radiotherapy alone, or with temozolomide cycles. Receipt of radiotherapy, temozolomide, or both preceded the study, and most received both.

Time point of the sample: week 47, end of study. One vaccine dose held 300 ug of mutant IDH1 20-mer peptide and came with topical imiquimod. As concerns this clone: Its specificity is not known.

Generated by immunoSEQ multiplex PCR, the TCRdb table keeps only in-frame clones and is missing some. The sample lists 75,000 to 95,000 clones; about nine tenths were seen once. The CDR3 is 15 amino acids. The germline V gene has CDR1 SGHTA and CDR2 FQGTGA. J gave up 0 bases and V 7 bases, and 6 bases lay outside the gene matches. The genes are TRBV7-3 and TRBJ2-1; TRBD1 matches 7 bases. The sample was PBMCs, taken from a glioma patient whose treatment included an IDH1 peptide vaccine. The origin of this receptor is a woman aged 45-59 years with glioma. CDR3 protein: CASTTTGSSYNEQFF. DNA for the CDR3: TGTGCCAGCACGACGACAGGGAGCTCCTACAATGAGCAGTTCTTC.